Listed below are T cell receptor beta chains from one sample, sequenced in a study of T cells after yellow fever vaccination. Using its own MiXCR run on the 5' RACE reads, TCRdb lists one record per CDR3 protein. Among 200,000 to 300,000 distinct CDR3 sequences listed, 5.5% to 8.5% were seen once. The sample was CD4+ T cells sorted from PBMCs, taken on the day of the yellow fever booster vaccination. The receptors come from a man in his thirties or forties who received the YFV17D yellow fever vaccine. CDR3s include the opening cysteine and the closing phenylalanine or tryptophan. A D gene is named only where the DNA matches it firmly. Expanded clones get a size class; other rows say once, few or many, or leave the size out.

v_call	d_call	clone_size	j_call	cdr3_aa	cdr3_nt
TRBV20-1	TRBD2	.	TRBJ2-5	CSATSGRASETQYF	TGCAGTGCTACTAGCGGGAGGGCGTCTGAGACCCAGTACTTC
TRBV7-2	.	.	TRBJ2-1	CASSLMSESSYNEQFF	TGTGCCAGCAGCTTAATGAGCGAGAGCTCCTACAATGAGCAGTTCTTC
TRBV11-2	.	few	TRBJ2-7	CASSFSETAYEQYF	TGTGCCAGCAGCTTTTCTGAGACAGCCTACGAGCAGTACTTC
TRBV11-2	.	few	TRBJ2-3	CASSLSGGANTDTQYF	TGTGCCAGCAGCTTATCGGGCGGAGCCAACACAGATACGCAGTATTTT
TRBV6-2/TRBV6-3	.	.	TRBJ1-6	CASRPSFLRLRTPLHF	TGTGCCAGCAGGCCTTCGTTTCTGAGGCTGAGGACACCCCTCCACTTT
TRBV20-1	TRBD1	.	TRBJ1-1	CSARTGGMNTEAFF	TGCAGTGCTCGGACAGGGGGTATGAACACTGAAGCTTTCTTT
TRBV20-1	.	many	TRBJ2-7	CSATDKIGTGRYEQYF	TGCAGTGCTACAGATAAGATCGGGACCGGGCGCTACGAGCAGTACTTC
TRBV7-2	TRBD2	.	TRBJ2-2	CASSLRGLTSGTGELFF	TGTGCCAGCAGCTTAAGGGGGCTGACTAGCGGTACCGGGGAGCTGTTTTTT
TRBV12-3/TRBV12-4	.	few	TRBJ1-2	CASSPLGAYGYTF	TGTGCCAGCAGCCCCCTAGGGGCCTACGGCTACACCTTC
TRBV7-9	.	many	TRBJ2-5	CASRSAETQYF	TGTGCCAGCAGGTCAGCGGAGACCCAGTACTTC
TRBV6-5	.	few	TRBJ1-6	CASSYGDLNSPLHF	TGTGCCAGCAGTTACGGGGATCTGAATTCACCCCTCCACTTT
TRBV20-1	TRBD2	few	TRBJ2-1	CSAPFLGLAGVSEQFF	TGCAGTGCGCCATTCTTAGGACTAGCGGGAGTAAGTGAGCAGTTCTTC
TRBV7-2	.	many	TRBJ2-3	CASSPAFGDTQYF	TGTGCCAGCAGCCCGGCGTTTGGAGATACGCAGTATTTT
TRBV19	.	.	TRBJ2-7	CASSDRNSYEQYF	TGTGCCAGTTCGGACCGCAACTCCTACGAGCAGTACTTC
TRBV28	.	many	TRBJ1-4	CASSLRFRRYEKLFF	TGTGCCAGCAGTTTACGTTTTAGGAGATATGAAAAACTGTTTTTT
TRBV4-2	TRBD2	.	TRBJ2-5	CASSQGGGEETQYF	TGTGCCAGCAGCCAAGGGGGGGGAGAAGAGACCCAGTACTTC
TRBV18	.	many	TRBJ2-5	CASLDISRSETQYF	TGTGCCAGCTTGGACATATCTCGGTCAGAGACCCAGTACTTC
TRBV5-5	.	.	TRBJ1-3	CASSLRWGSPSGNTIYF	TGTGCCAGCAGCCTCAGGTGGGGGTCTCCCTCTGGAAACACCATATATTTT
TRBV19	TRBD1	.	TRBJ2-7	CASSKDRDHEQYF	TGTGCCAGTAGTAAAGACAGGGACCACGAGCAGTACTTC
TRBV12-3/TRBV12-4	.	few	TRBJ2-6	CASSWGTGANVLTF	TGTGCCAGCAGTTGGGGGACTGGGGCCAACGTCCTGACTTTC
TRBV9	.	many	TRBJ2-7	CASSGGTAQGYEQYF	TGTGCCAGCAGCGGGGGGACGGCACAGGGCTACGAGCAGTACTTC
TRBV5-1	.	few	TRBJ2-7	CASSLEGRLEQYF	TGCGCCAGCAGCTTGGAGGGGAGGCTCGAGCAGTACTTC
TRBV30	.	few	TRBJ2-3	CAWRRERLDTQYF	TGTGCCTGGAGACGGGAAAGGCTAGATACGCAGTATTTT
TRBV28	.	.	TRBJ1-5	CASSLGRNNQPQHF	TGTGCCAGCAGTTTAGGCAGGAACAATCAGCCCCAGCATTTT
TRBV14	TRBD2	many	TRBJ2-7	CASSQGLAGNYEQYF	TGTGCCAGCAGCCAAGGCCTAGCGGGAAACTACGAGCAGTACTTC
TRBV6-2/TRBV6-3	.	.	TRBJ1-1	CASKVQRNTEAFF	TGTGCCAGCAAGGTACAGCGGAACACTGAAGCTTTCTTT
TRBV7-2	.	few	TRBJ2-5	CASTLSRDETQYF	TGTGCCAGCACCCTAAGTCGCGACGAGACCCAGTACTTC
TRBV5-1	.	.	TRBJ2-3	CASTPRGASTDTQYF	TGCGCCAGCACGCCAAGAGGGGCTAGCACAGATACGCAGTATTTT